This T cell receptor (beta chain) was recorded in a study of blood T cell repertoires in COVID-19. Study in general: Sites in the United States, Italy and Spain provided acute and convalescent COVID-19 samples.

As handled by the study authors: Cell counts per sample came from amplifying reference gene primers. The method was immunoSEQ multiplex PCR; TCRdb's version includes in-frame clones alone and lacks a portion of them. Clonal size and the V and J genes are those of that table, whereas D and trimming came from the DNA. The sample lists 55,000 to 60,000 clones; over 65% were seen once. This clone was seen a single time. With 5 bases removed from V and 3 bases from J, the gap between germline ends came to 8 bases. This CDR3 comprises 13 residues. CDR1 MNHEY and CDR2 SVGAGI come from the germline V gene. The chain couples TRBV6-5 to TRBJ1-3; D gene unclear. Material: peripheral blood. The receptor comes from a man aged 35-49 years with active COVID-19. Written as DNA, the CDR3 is TGTGCCAGCAGTAGGACTGATGGAAACACCATATATTTT. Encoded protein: CASSRTDGNTIYF.